The present TCR beta chain was sequenced within a study of T-cell reconstitution after alpha-beta-depleted transplantation in children (TCRdb year 2016). For the study in its entirety: The study quantitatively tracked T-cell immune reconstitution after TCRalphabeta/CD19-depleted allogeneic hematopoietic cell transplantation in children using TCR repertoire profiling. The study at large found these results: Over subsequent months, a decline in hyperexpanded clone frequencies was noted, and after one year, T-cell counts and TCRbeta diversity were mostly ascribed to newly produced T cells. In some patients, high TCRbeta diversity at day 60 was attributed to recipient T cells and intrathymic progenitors that had survived conditioning. The apparently early recovery of alphabetaT-cell counts about two months after transplant reportedly depended on only several hundred rapidly expanded clones that came from non-depleted graft cells.

CDR1 ENHRY and CDR2 SYGVKD were looked up in the germline V gene. The CDR3, cysteine through phenylalanine, is 17 amino acids long. The DNA shown is the 51-base CDR3, in frame from base 1. V is shortened by 3 bases, J by 0 bases, and the region joining them spans 17 bases. In the paper's terms, the treatment or condition label means: allogeneic hematopoietic cell transplantation with graft depleted of TCRalphabeta T cells and CD19 B cells. Transplant recipients were children who received TCRalphabeta/CD19-depleted allogeneic hematopoietic cell grafts. For this clonotype: No cognate antigen has been identified for it. No quality values exist for individual bases; no much larger clone is one base distant.

The library was obtained by PCR. The sample was run on an Illumina HiSeq 2500. Molecular barcoding was employed in the preparation of TCR libraries, with unique molecular identifiers being used to normalize TCRbeta repertoire quantification. Starting from the raw public reads, TCRdb applied fastp trimming at Q25, assembled clones with MiXCR and retained in-frame beta chains. One record per CDR3 amino acid sequence lists the most common genes and DNA. Present in this sample are under 250,000 distinct CDR3 sequences, about a sixth of which were seen just once. 43% of the sample lies in the top ten. The sequences come from PBMCs, mostly from graft donor cells, collected 360 days after TCRalphabeta/CD19-depleted stem cell transplant. This receptor was taken from a male patient between 2 and 9 years old who had a stem cell transplant for acute lymphoblastic leukemia, so the T cells may come from the graft donor. The chain couples TRBV10-3 to TRBJ1-2; confidence is insufficient to name the D gene. Here is the DNA: TGTGCCATCAGTGACTGGGTCAGAAACCCCTCTAACTATGGCTACACCTTC. This encodes CAISDWVRNPSNYGYTF.